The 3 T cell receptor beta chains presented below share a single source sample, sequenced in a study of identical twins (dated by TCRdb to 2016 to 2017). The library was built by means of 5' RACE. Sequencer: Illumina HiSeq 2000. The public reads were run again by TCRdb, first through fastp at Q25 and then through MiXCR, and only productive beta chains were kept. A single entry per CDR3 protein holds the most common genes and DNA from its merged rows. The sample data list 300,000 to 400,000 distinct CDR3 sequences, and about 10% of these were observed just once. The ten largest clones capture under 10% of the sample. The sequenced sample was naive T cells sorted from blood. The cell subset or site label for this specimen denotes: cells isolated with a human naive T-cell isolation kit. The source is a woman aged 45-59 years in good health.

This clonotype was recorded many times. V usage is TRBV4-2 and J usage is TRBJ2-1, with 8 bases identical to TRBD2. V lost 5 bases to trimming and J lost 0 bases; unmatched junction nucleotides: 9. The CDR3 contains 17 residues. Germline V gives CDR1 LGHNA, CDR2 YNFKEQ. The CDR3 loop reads CASSARLASDSYNEQFF. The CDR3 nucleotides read TGTGCCAGCAGCGCTAGACTAGCGAGCGACTCCTACAATGAGCAGTTCTTC.

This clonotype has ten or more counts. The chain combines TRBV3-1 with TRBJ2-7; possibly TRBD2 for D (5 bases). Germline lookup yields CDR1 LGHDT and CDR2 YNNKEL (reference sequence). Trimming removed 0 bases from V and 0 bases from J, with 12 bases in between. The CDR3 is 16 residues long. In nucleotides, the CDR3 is TGTGCCAGCAGCCAAGATATTACGGGAAGCTCCTACGAGCAGTACTTC. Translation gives CASSQDITGSSYEQYF.

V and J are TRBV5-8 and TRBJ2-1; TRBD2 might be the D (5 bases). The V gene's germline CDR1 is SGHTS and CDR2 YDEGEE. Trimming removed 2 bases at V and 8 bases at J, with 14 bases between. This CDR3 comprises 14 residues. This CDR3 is CASSFLRELDEQFF. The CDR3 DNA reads TGTGCCAGCAGCTTTCTTAGGGAGCTCGATGAGCAGTTCTTC.